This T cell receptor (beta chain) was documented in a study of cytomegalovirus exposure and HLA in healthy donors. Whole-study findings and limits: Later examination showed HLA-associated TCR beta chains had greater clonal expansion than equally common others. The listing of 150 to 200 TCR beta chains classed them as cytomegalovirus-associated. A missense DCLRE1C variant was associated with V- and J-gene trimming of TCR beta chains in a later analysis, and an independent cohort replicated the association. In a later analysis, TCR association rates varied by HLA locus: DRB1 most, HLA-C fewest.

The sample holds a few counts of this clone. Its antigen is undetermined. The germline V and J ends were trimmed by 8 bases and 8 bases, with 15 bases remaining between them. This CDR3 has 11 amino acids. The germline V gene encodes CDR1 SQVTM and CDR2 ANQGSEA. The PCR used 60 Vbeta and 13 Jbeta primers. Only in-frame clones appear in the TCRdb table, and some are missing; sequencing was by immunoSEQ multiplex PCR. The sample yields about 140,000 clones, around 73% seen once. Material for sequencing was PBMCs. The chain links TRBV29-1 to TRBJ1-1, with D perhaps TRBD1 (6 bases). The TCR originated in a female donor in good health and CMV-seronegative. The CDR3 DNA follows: TGCAGCACCCGACAGGTTCTGGAAGCTTTCTTT. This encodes CSTRQVLEAFF.